A single TCR beta chain is shown here with its context. Per the study methods: Nucleated cell counts were estimated from reference gene primer amplification. The table came from immunoSEQ multiplex PCR; TCRdb's copy has only in-frame clones and leaves some out. The DNA gave D and trimming, while V, J and clone size come from that table. The sample records 35,000 to 50,000 clones, approximately 88% being singletons. The sample comes from a study of blood T cell repertoires in COVID-19. Overall study context: Both acute and convalescent COVID-19 samples were obtained from the United States, Italy and Spain. The cDNA or gDNA used as material had been derived from T cells, B-cell-depleted T cells, or PBMCs.

Trimming left V 8 bases short and J 3 bases short, with 10 bases between. There are 12 residues in the CDR3. Germline lookup yields CDR1 LNHDA and CDR2 SQIVND (reference sequence). The material sequenced was peripheral blood. J is TRBJ1-2 and V is TRBV19; tentative D call: TRBD1 (6 bases). This sequence was found in a middle-aged woman with acute or convalescent COVID-19. The CDR3 bases are TGTGCCAGTTCAGGGGAAGACTATGGCTACACCTTC. Protein: CASSGEDYGYTF.